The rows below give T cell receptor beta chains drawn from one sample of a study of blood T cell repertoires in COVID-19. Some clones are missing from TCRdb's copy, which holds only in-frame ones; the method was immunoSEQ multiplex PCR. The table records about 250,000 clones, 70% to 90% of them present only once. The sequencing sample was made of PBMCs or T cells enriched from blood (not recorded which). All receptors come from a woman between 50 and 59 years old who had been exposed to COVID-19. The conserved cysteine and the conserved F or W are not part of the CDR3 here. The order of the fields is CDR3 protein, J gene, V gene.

ASRSTGVALIRGYT	TRBJ1-2	TRBV2
ASSSEDNRETQY	TRBJ2-5	TRBV4-1
ASSLVSIYNSPLH	TRBJ1-6	TRBV7-2
ASSEDLAQETQY	TRBJ2-5	TRBV10-2
ASSQRTPEAF	TRBJ1-1	TRBV13
ASRGAGEYEKLF	TRBJ1-4	TRBV25-1
ASSPLWAGLGSGANVLT	TRBJ2-6	TRBV11-2
ASSPGTGNEKLF	TRBJ1-4	TRBV5-6
ASSPSGADNEQF	TRBJ2-1	TRBV7-9
ATSDLWDRGRRRTEAF	TRBJ1-1	TRBV24-1
ASSLGKVRGEPYGYT	TRBJ1-2	TRBV23-1
ASSADFSTDTQY	TRBJ2-3	TRBV7-2
ASSPSAGASGEQY	TRBJ2-7	TRBV6-5
AWSAPPGYGYT	TRBJ1-2	TRBV30
ASRRDSGFYEQY	TRBJ2-7	TRBV6-5
ASSISGGTNTGELF	TRBJ2-2	TRBV19
ASSLDQGRYQPQH	TRBJ1-5	TRBV5-8
ASTPTTGSRNQPQH	TRBJ1-5	TRBV19
ASSVDGGWDIQY	TRBJ2-4	TRBV9
ASSIVRGKASRGYT	TRBJ1-2	TRBV19
ARRRDRQPQH	TRBJ1-5	TRBV10-3
ASSLAPSSPEGYT	TRBJ1-2	TRBV7-6
ASSPAGTRLQEGYT	TRBJ1-2	TRBV18
ASSREVLQGGNQPQH	TRBJ1-5	TRBV21-1
ASSLEGRVGQETQY	TRBJ2-5	TRBV5-1
ASSLTGFFNGAF	TRBJ1-1	TRBV7-2
ASSLAGDSLRNYGYT	TRBJ1-2	TRBV7-9
ASSSQSPLWGANVLT	TRBJ2-6	TRBV7-9
ASSLIRGQGEAF	TRBJ1-1	TRBV11-2